A single sample is the source of the 12 T cell receptor beta chains below, sequenced in a study of T-cell reconstitution after alpha-beta-depleted transplantation in children. Preparation of the TCRbeta library was carried out with unique molecular identifiers. MiXCR, applied by TCRdb to the PCR reads, yields one record per CDR3 protein. Of some 290,000 distinct CDR3 sequences listed, about a quarter are singletons. This specimen consisted of PBMCs, mostly from graft donor cells, obtained 180 days after TCRalphabeta/CD19-depleted stem cell transplant. The receptors come from a male patient younger than 18 who had a stem cell transplant for acute lymphoblastic leukemia, so the T cells may come from the graft donor.

This chain joins TRBV6-1 and TRBJ2-1, with D possibly being TRBD2 (5 bases). The CDR3 runs to 14 residues. Germline CDR1 and CDR2: MNHNS and SASEGT. The V and J ends lost 7 bases and 5 bases respectively, with 15 bases between them. As DNA, the CDR3 is TGTGCCAGCACCCAGAGGACGGGGAACAATGAGCAGTTCTTC. It is translated as CASTQRTGNNEQFF.

Regarding this clonotype: Just one base apart from a much larger clone, this may be a read error. CDR3 DNA sequence: TGTGCCAGCAGTTTAATGGGACTAGGATCGTTCTTC. Translation: CASSLMGLGSFF. The J gene is TRBJ2-1, the V gene TRBV12-3 or TRBV12-4, with 8 bases lining up with TRBD2. This CDR3 has 12 amino acids. V lost 2 bases, J lost 15 bases, and 6 bases stayed unmatched.

The chain links TRBV2 to TRBJ2-1, with TRBD2 as a possible D gene (5 bases). Trimming stripped 4 bases from V and 2 bases from J, with 15 bases between. Germline CDR1 is SNHLY and CDR2 is FYNNEI. The CDR3 loop spans 16 amino acids. The DNA of the CDR3 is TGTGCCAGCAGTGTTGGGAGCGGACCCCCCTACAATGAGCAGTTCTTC. Residues: CASSVGSGPPYNEQFF.

There are a few counts of this clonotype. Written as DNA, the CDR3 is TGTGCCAGCAGCTTGGGGACAGGGGCTGGCAATCAGCCCCAGCATTTT. Protein: CASSLGTGAGNQPQHF. The chain carries TRBV7-9 and TRBJ1-5, with TRBD1 identical over 10 bases. CDR1 and CDR2 (germline): SEHNR, FQNEAQ (reference sequence). J was trimmed by 2 bases and V by 3 bases; bases with no gene match: 4. The CDR3 has 16 residues.

In its sample, this clonotype was seen a few times. This chain uses TRBV20-1 with TRBJ1-2; 8 bases align to TRBD1. Germline V lookup: CDR1 DFQATT, CDR2 SNEGSKA (reference sequence). The length of the CDR3 is 13 residues. The J segment lost 10 bases and the V segment lost 3 bases, leaving 10 bases of the junction unmatched. CDR3 nucleotides: TGCAGTGCTAGTCAGGGGGCGGATATTGACTACACCTTC. Translating gives CSASQGADIDYTF.

This clonotype was detected a few times. The chain uses TRBV13 and TRBJ1-2; maybe TRBD1 (6 bases). Trimming took off 5 bases at V and 3 bases at J, with 13 bases between the two ends. Germline values: CDR1 PRHDT, CDR2 FYEKMQ (reference sequence). There are 14 residues in the CDR3. The CDR3 DNA sequence: TGTGCCAGCAGCGCCCACAGGGCTTACTATGGCTACACCTTC. It translates to CASSAHRAYYGYTF.

This clonotype was seen only a few times. The chain couples TRBV18 to TRBJ2-1; D is perhaps TRBD2 (6 bases). Germline CDR1 reads KGHSH; CDR2 reads LQKENI. Trimming took off 5 bases at V and 7 bases at J, with 12 bases between the two ends. CDR3 length: 13 residues. CDR3: CASSARLGNEQFF. The CDR3 DNA follows: TGTGCCAGCTCAGCTCGACTAGGGAATGAGCAGTTCTTC.

This clonotype was found a few times. The chain links TRBV11-2 to TRBJ1-2; tentative D call: TRBD1 (5 bases). V lost 2 bases to trimming and J lost 4 bases, with 17 bases between them. The CDR3 spans 16 residues. Germline V gene sequence: CDR1 SGHAT, CDR2 FQNNGV. The CDR3 loop is CASSLYRRVGIYGYTF. The CDR3 DNA is TGTGCCAGCAGCTTATACCGCAGGGTTGGGATCTATGGCTACACCTTC.

In this sample, this clonotype turned up once. The gene calls are TRBV7-2 and TRBJ2-5; D possibly corresponds to TRBD1 (6 bases). This CDR3 has 14 residues. Trimming pared 6 bases from V and 5 bases from J, leaving 16 bases between. Germline CDR1 SGHTA, CDR2 FQGNSA. The CDR3 region has the DNA TGTGCCAGCAGATACATAGGGGGTGGGGAGACCCAGTACTTC. Its protein is CASRYIGGGETQYF.

Ten or more counts support this clonotype. The chain recombines TRBV9 with TRBJ2-7; D perhaps matches TRBD2 (6 bases). V lost 5 bases and J 4 bases, leaving 10 bases between the germline ends. Per germline, CDR1 SGDLS and CDR2 YYNGEE. This CDR3 spans 12 amino acids. CDR3 residues: CASSRSGYEQYF. The CDR3 DNA sequence: TGTGCCAGCAGTCGTAGCGGTTACGAGCAGTACTTC.

This rearrangement joins TRBV27 to TRBJ2-7; TRBD2 aligns across 13 bases. Germline CDR1 and CDR2: MNHEY and SMNVEV (reference sequence). The CDR3 loop spans 15 amino acids. After removal of 6 bases from V and 4 bases from J, the junction contained 6 bases not matched to a gene. Here the CDR3 reads CASRGTSGNYYEQYF. As DNA, the CDR3 is TGTGCCAGCAGGGGGACTAGCGGGAACTATTACGAGCAGTACTTC.

This chain links TRBV7-9 with TRBJ1-1, with D tentatively TRBD1 (5 bases). The CDR3 extends over 16 amino acids. CDR1 and CDR2 from the germline V gene are SEHNR and FQNEAQ (reference sequence). V lost 5 bases, J lost 6 bases, and 22 bases lay in between. In DNA, the CDR3 is TGTGCCAGCAGCCCCCACCCGACAGATACCGTCTCTGAAGCTTTCTTT. Translated, it gives CASSPHPTDTVSEAFF. Looking up the rest from reference TRBV7-9 and TRBJ1-1 gives the full variable domain: DTGVSQNPRHKITKRGQNVTFRCDPISEHNRLYWYRQTLGQGPEFLTYFQNEAQLEKSRLLSDRFSAERPKGSFSTLEIQRTEQGDSAMYLCASSPHPTDTVSEAFFGQGTRLTVV.